The clone carrying this T cell receptor (beta chain) was found many times. Its antigen is not known. The CDR3 loop spans 15 amino acids. Germline CDR1 reads DFQATT; CDR2 reads SNEGSKA (reference sequence). Trimming removed 4 bases from V and 4 bases from J, with 18 bases in between. The entry originates in a study of neurological immune-mediated disorders. TCRdb itself ran the 5' RACE reads through MiXCR, one entry per CDR3 protein. The profile shows about 70,000 distinct CDR3 sequences, 2.5% to 3.5% of them singletons. Study-wide points: Expanded clones shared no identical CDR3 amino acid sequences across subjects, which suggested private TCR-beta repertoires in all groups. Whereas HTLV-1-associated myelopathy showed the most TCR clonal expansion, multiple sclerosis showed the least, with levels below those of healthy controls.

This rearrangement joins TRBV20-1 to TRBJ2-3; D possibly corresponds to TRBD1 (6 bases). This sequence was found in a woman between 45 and 65 years old with multiple sclerosis. Sequenced input: PBMCs. The CDR3 reads CSANRQAAGADTQYF. The DNA of the CDR3 is TGCAGTGCTAACCGACAGGCGGCGGGCGCAGATACGCAGTATTTT.